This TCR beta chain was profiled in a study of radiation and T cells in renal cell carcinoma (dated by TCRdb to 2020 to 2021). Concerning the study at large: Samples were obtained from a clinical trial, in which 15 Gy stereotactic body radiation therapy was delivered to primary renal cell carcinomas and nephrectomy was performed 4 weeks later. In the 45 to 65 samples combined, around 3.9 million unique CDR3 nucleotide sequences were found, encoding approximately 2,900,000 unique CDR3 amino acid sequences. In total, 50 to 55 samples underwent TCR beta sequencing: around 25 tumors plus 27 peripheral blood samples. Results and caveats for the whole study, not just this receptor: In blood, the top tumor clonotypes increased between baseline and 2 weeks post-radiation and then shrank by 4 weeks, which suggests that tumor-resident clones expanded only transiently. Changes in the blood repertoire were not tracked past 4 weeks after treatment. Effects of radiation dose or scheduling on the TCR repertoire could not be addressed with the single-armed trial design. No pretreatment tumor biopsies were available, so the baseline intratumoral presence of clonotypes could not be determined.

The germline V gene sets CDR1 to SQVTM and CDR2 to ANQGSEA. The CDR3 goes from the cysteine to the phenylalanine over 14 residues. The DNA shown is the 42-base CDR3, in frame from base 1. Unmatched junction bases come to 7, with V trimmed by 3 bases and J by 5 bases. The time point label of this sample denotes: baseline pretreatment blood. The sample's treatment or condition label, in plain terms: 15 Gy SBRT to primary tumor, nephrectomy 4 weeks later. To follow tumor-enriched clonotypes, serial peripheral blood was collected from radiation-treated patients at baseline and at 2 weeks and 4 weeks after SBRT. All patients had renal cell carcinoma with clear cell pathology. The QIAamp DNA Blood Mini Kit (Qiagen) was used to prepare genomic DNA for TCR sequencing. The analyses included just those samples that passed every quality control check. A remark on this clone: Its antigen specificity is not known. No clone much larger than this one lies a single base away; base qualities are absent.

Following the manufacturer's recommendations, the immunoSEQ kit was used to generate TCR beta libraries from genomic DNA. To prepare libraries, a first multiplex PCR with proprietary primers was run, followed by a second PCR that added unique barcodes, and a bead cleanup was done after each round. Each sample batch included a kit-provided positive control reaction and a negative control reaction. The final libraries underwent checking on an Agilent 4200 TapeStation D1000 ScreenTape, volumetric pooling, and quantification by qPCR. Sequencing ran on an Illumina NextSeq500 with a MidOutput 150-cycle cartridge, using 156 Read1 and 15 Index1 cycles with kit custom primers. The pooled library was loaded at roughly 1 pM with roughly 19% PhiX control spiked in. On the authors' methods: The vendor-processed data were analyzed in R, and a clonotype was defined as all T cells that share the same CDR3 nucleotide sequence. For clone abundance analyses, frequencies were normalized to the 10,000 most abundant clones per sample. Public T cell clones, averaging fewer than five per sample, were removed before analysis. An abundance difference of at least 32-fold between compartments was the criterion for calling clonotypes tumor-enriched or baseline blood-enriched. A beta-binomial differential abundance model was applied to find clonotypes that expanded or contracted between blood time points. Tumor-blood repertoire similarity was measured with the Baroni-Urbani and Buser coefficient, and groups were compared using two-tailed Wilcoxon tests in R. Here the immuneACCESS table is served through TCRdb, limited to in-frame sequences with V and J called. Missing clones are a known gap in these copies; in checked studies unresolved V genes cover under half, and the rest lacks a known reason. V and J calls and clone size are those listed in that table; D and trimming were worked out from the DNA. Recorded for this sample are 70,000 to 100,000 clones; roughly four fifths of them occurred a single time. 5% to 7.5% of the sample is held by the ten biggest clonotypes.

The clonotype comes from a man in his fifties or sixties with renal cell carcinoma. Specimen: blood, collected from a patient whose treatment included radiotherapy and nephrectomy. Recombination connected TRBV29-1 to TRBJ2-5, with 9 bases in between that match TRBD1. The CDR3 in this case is CSVDGTGREETQYF. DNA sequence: TGCAGCGTTGACGGGACAGGGAGAGAGGAGACCCAGTACTTC.